This TCR beta chain was recovered during a study of T cell changes during pregnancy in multiple sclerosis. Clones were sequenced by immunoSEQ multiplex PCR, and TCRdb holds only the in-frame ones, with some missing. The data hold roughly 66,000 clones, with over 80% observed a single time. The clonotype was recovered from a female donor with multiple sclerosis, enrolled in a pregnancy study. Here the sequenced sample was peripheral blood, taken in the first trimester of pregnancy.

The CDR3 DNA is TGTGCCAGCAGCACGTATAGCGGGAGGTCCTACAATGAGCAGTTCTTC. Protein product: CASSTYSGRSYNEQFF. The gene calls are TRBV7-6 and TRBJ2-1, with 10 positions matching TRBD2. V gave up 5 bases and J gave up 1 base; unmatched junction bases: 5. The CDR3 is made up of 16 amino acids. From germline, CDR1 is SGHVS and CDR2 FNYEAQ. Supplemented by reference TRBV7-6 and TRBJ2-1, the full variable domain reads GAGVSQSPRYKVTKRGQDVALRCDPISGHVSLYWYRQALGQGPEFLTYFNYEAQQDKSGLPNDRFSAERPEGSISTLTIQRTEQRDSAMYRCASSTYSGRSYNEQFFGPGTRLTVL.